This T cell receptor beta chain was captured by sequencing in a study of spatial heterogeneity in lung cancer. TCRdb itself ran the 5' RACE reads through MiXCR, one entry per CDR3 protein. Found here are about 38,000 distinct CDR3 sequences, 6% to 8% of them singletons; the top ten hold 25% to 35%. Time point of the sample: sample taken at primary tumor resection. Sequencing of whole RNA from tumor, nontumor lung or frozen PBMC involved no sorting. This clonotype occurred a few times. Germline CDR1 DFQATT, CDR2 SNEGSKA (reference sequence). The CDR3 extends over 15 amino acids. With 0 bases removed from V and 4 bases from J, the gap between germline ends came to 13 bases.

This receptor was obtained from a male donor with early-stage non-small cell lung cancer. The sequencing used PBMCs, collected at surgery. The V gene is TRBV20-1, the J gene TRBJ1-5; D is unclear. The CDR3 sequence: CSARDESRRNQPQHF. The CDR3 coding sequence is TGCAGTGCTAGAGATGAGAGTAGGAGAAATCAGCCCCAGCATTTT.